These 10 T cell receptor beta chains came from one sample sequenced in a study of tumor-infiltrating lymphocytes in glioblastoma multiforme. TCR beta libraries were built from RNA through three nested multiplex PCR rounds using modified ARM-PCR. TCRdb reprocessed the multiplex PCR reads with MiXCR, giving one entry per CDR3 protein. Found here are about 9,600 distinct CDR3 sequences, less than 80% of them singletons; the top ten hold approximately 50%. Sequencing used brain tumor tissue. The receptors were gathered from a male donor with glioblastoma.

Within the sample, this clonotype is medium-sized (0.01 to 0.1%). This sequence joins TRBV6-1 and TRBJ2-3; D tentatively fits TRBD1 or TRBD2 (6 bases each). V lost 3 bases to trimming and J lost 2 bases, with 15 bases between them. Germline values: CDR1 MNHNS, CDR2 SASEGT. CDR3 size: 16 residues. CDR3 nucleotide sequence: TGTGCCAGCAGTGAGGACAGCACGGGGGCCACAGATACGCAGTATTTT. Protein product: CASSEDSTGATDTQYF.

This clonotype appeared once. Here the CDR3 omits its conserved ending phenylalanine or tryptophan, so a read error is the likely source. V usage is TRBV6-5 and J usage is TRBJ1-6; D is possibly TRBD1 (5 bases). Germline CDR1 MNHEY, CDR2 SVGAGI. V dropped 0 bases and J dropped 7 bases, with 10 bases sitting between them. The CDR3 consists of 15 residues. The CDR3: CASSYSQGANSPLHL. Written as DNA, the CDR3 is TGTGCCAGCAGTTACTCGCAGGGTGCGAATTCACCCCTCCACCTT.

Worth noting for this clonotype: The conserved phenylalanine or tryptophan is not found at the CDR3 terminus, so this likely reflects a read error. The CDR3 DNA is TGTGCCAGTAGTATTAAGAGCTCCTACGAGCAGTACCTC. Amino acid sequence: CASSIKSSYEQYL. J is TRBJ2-7 and V is TRBV19; D call uncertain. The V and J ends lost 3 bases and 0 bases respectively, with 6 bases between them. Germline-derived CDR1 and CDR2 are LNHDA and SQIVND (reference sequence). CDR3 length: 13 amino acids.

A note on this clonotype: The junction does not match germline at one end; this may be a read error. This chain connects TRBV5-6 to TRBJ2-1; D possibly corresponds to TRBD1 (5 bases). This CDR3 region has 15 residues. CDR1 is SGHDT and CDR2 is YYEEEE in the germline V gene. In DNA, the CDR3 is TGTGCCAGCAGCTTGGGACAGAGCTCCTACAATGGGCAGTTCTTC. It translates to CASSLGQSSYNGQFF.

The sample holds one count of this clonotype. One end of the junction is discordant with germline, which a read error may explain. This rearrangement joins TRBV11-2 to TRBJ2-1; 7 bases map to TRBD1. The CDR3 length is 17 residues. Per germline, CDR1 SGHAT and CDR2 FQNNGV. CDR3 DNA sequence: TGTGCTAGCATCTTAGCAGTAAGGGGGCCTTCGCGCGATGAGCAGTTCTTC. Its translation: CASILAVRGPSRDEQFF.

As for this clonotype: One end of the junction does not line up with germline, which may come from a read error. The rearrangement uses TRBV6-1 and TRBJ2-3, with 14 bases lining up with TRBD2. In germline, CDR1 is MNHNS, CDR2 SASEGT. This CDR3 contains 19 residues. The CDR3 DNA follows: TGTGTCAGCCCAGGGACTAGCGGGGGTAATCCCCATTTGACAGATACGCAGTATTTT. The encoded protein is CVSPGTSGGNPHLTDTQYF.

The genes are TRBV20-1 and TRBJ2-3, with 14 bases identical to TRBD2. The CDR3 covers 20 residues. Germline V gives CDR1 DFQATT, CDR2 SNEGSKA (reference sequence). Trimming at V came to 7 bases and at J to 1 base, leaving 19 bases not matched to a gene. Here the CDR3 reads CSVSRPRLAGGPSGTDTQYF. CDR3 DNA: TGCAGTGTTAGTCGCCCCCGACTAGCGGGAGGGCCGAGTGGCACAGATACGCAGTATTTT.

The chain carries TRBV12-3 or TRBV12-4 and TRBJ1-1; TRBD1 might be the D (5 bases). V dropped 3 bases and J dropped 2 bases, with 13 bases sitting between them. This CDR3 spans 15 amino acids. The CDR3 DNA sequence: TGTGCCAGCAGTTTCGAGGGCAGGGAAAACACTGAAGCTTTCTTT. The encoded protein is CASSFEGRENTEAFF.

The V and J genes are TRBV20-1 and TRBJ2-7; D possibly matches TRBD1 or TRBD2 (5 bases each). Germline CDR1 reads DFQATT; CDR2 reads SNEGSKA (reference sequence). The CDR3 runs 14 residues. Trimming stripped 4 bases from V and 0 bases from J, with 13 bases between. CDR3 sequence: CSANPGPISYEQYF. CDR3 coding DNA: TGCAGTGCTAACCCGGGACCTATCTCCTACGAGCAGTACTTC.

Concerning this clonotype itself: One end of the junction varies from germline; a read error may be responsible. The J gene is TRBJ2-7, the V gene TRBV4-1; the D gene is possibly TRBD1 (6 bases). CDR3 length: 13 amino acids. Germline V gene data show CDR1 as MGHRA and CDR2 as YSYEKL. The CDR3 bases are TGCGCCATCAGCAGGCAGGGCAGGGGCGAGCAGTACTTC. This translates into CAISRQGRGEQYF.